The T cell receptor (beta chain) under discussion was sequenced for a study of cytomegalovirus exposure and HLA in healthy donors. PCR primers comprised 60 Vbeta and 13 Jbeta primers. Sequencing used immunoSEQ multiplex PCR; TCRdb keeps in-frame clones, though not all of them. The data show under 150,000 clones, over 70% seen once. Study outcomes and limitations: TCR beta chains numbering some 150 were designated cytomegalovirus-associated. Highly shared sequence variants in one cluster were likely a sequencing artifact. Analyzed later, most CMV-associated TCR beta chains appeared HLA-restricted. Later analysis associated a missense DCLRE1C variant with TCR beta V- and J-gene trimming.

Germline CDR1 is GTSNPN and CDR2 is SVGIG (reference sequence). Trimming at V came to 0 bases and at J to 5 bases, leaving 5 bases not matched to a gene. This CDR3 has 15 residues. Comment on this clone: Antigen specificity is unknown.

The material sequenced was PBMCs. This receptor was obtained from a woman in her late teens or twenties in good health and CMV-seronegative. The J gene is TRBJ1-1, the V gene TRBV30; 11 bases line up with TRBD1. The CDR3 DNA reads as TGTGCCTGGAGTGTATCCAGGGACAGGGGGACTGAAGCTTTCTTT. Translating gives CAWSVSRDRGTEAFF.